These 13 T cell receptor beta chains were sequenced from one sample in a study of blood T cell repertoires in COVID-19. Data came from immunoSEQ multiplex PCR; TCRdb stores just in-frame clones and leaves some out. Of about 91,000 clones in the sample, roughly 87% are singletons; the top ten hold 4.5%. The sample consisted of peripheral blood. Source of these receptors: a man between 65 and 85 years old with acute or convalescent COVID-19.

About this clone: Other DNA variants within this sample encode the same CDR3. The chain couples TRBV7-9 to TRBJ1-2; weak D call: TRBD1 (6 bases). V dropped 6 bases and J dropped 4 bases, with 9 bases sitting between them. The CDR3 runs 12 residues. CDR1 is SEHNR, CDR2 FQNEAQ, per germline (reference sequence). The CDR3 nucleotides are TGTGCCAGCAGTCTAGGGGGCTATGGCTACACCTTC. It yields the protein CASSLGGYGYTF.

The J gene is TRBJ1-5, the V gene TRBV12-3 or TRBV12-4; 9 bases line up with TRBD1. CDR3 length: 13 amino acids. After removal of 6 bases from V and 6 bases from J, the junction contained 3 bases not matched to a gene. The CDR3: CASRDRGIQPQHF. The CDR3 DNA reads as TGTGCCAGCAGGGACAGGGGCATTCAGCCCCAGCATTTT.

The gene calls are TRBV9 and TRBJ1-3, with a weak D call TRBD1 (5 bases). This CDR3 spans 15 amino acids. Germline CDR1 is SGDLS and CDR2 is YYNGEE. V was shortened by 3 bases and J by 2 bases, with 12 bases between the two germline ends. CDR3 sequence: CASSALGLAGNTIYF. CDR3 DNA: TGTGCCAGCAGCGCTTTGGGGCTGGCTGGAAACACCATATATTTT.

V is TRBV3-1 (or the pseudogene TRBV3-2) and J is TRBJ1-6; 7 nucleotides line up with TRBD1. This CDR3 has 14 amino acids. V trimming: 7 bases; J trimming: 5 bases; junction bases outside the gene matches: 5. Germline assignment: CDR1 LGHDT and CDR2 YNNKEL (reference sequence). The chain's CDR3 is CASTRGQNNSPLHF. The CDR3 nucleotides are TGTGCCAGCACCCGGGGACAGAATAATTCACCCCTCCACTTT.

The gene calls are TRBV9 and TRBJ1-1, with TRBD1 as a possible D gene (6 bases). V lost 0 bases and J lost 8, with 17 bases in between. Germline CDR1 SGDLS, CDR2 YYNGEE. This CDR3 has 15 amino acids. CDR3 bases: TGTGCCAGCAGCGTAGTGTCACAGGGCGAAGTCGAAGCTTTCTTT. Translation gives CASSVVSQGEVEAFF.

This clone has more than one count but fewer than ten. The chain uses TRBV7-2 and TRBJ2-1; 12 bases fit TRBD2. Germline V lookup: CDR1 SGHTA, CDR2 FQGNSA. Trimming took 2 bases from V and 9 from J; bases not matched to a gene: 5. This CDR3 comprises 15 residues. CDR3 sequence (DNA): TGTGCCAGCAGCTTAAAGGCTAGCGGGGGGGTTGAGCAGTTCTTC. It encodes CASSLKASGGVEQFF. Full variable domain (outside the CDR3, taken from reference TRBV7-2 and TRBJ2-1): GAGVSQSPSNKVTEKGKDVELRCDPISGHTALYWYRQSLGQGLEFLIYFQGNSAPDKSGLPSDRFSAERTGGSVSTLTIQRTQQEDSAVYLCASSLKASGGVEQFFGPGTRLTVL.

The chain is built from TRBV30 and TRBJ1-1; TRBD1 is a possible D gene (6 bases). V was clipped by 5 bases and J by 4 bases, with 14 bases between them. Germline V gene sequence: CDR1 GTSNPN, CDR2 SVGIG (reference sequence). The length of the CDR3 is 13 residues. As DNA, the CDR3 is TGTGCCTGGGGGGGACAACGCCCCACTGAAGCTTTCTTT. This encodes CAWGGQRPTEAFF.

This chain uses TRBV18 with TRBJ2-5, with 9 nucleotides matching TRBD2. This CDR3 region has 14 residues. Germline V lookup: CDR1 KGHSH, CDR2 LQKENI. The V segment lost 3 bases and the J segment 6 bases; nucleotides outside the gene matches: 5. The CDR3 is CASSPPSGGKTQYF. Here the CDR3 DNA reads TGTGCCAGCTCACCGCCGAGCGGGGGGAAGACCCAGTACTTC.

In DNA form, the CDR3 reads TGTGCCAGCAAGGGGGCCACGAACACCGGGGAGCTGTTTTTT. This codes for CASKGATNTGELFF. This chain joins TRBV7-3 and TRBJ2-2, with 7 bases that match TRBD1. Germline-derived CDR1 and CDR2 are SGHTA and FQGTGA. After removal of 7 bases from V and 0 bases from J, the junction contained 2 bases not matched to a gene. This CDR3 spans 14 amino acids.

The V and J genes are TRBV7-2 and TRBJ1-4; no clear D. Trimming cost V 5 bases and J 0 bases, with 13 bases left between them. CDR3 size: 16 residues. Germline V gene sequence: CDR1 SGHTA, CDR2 FQGNSA. This CDR3 is CASSPRRGATNEKLFF. CDR3 DNA: TGTGCCAGCAGCCCAAGGCGGGGAGCAACTAATGAAAAACTGTTTTTT.

The J gene is TRBJ1-4, the V gene TRBV7-9; the D gene is possibly TRBD1 (6 bases). The CDR3 contains 15 residues. V was trimmed by 1 base and J by 8 bases, leaving 14 bases between them. Germline V gives CDR1 SEHNR, CDR2 FQNEAQ (reference sequence). The CDR3 spells CASSLEGGLGEKLFF. The CDR3 coding sequence is TGTGCCAGCAGCTTAGAAGGGGGTTTAGGAGAAAAACTGTTTTTT.

The chain employs TRBV11-2 and TRBJ2-1; TRBD2 might be the D (7 bases). The V gene lost 1 base and the J gene lost 7 bases, with 14 bases spanning the gap. CDR3 length: 15 residues. The germline V gene encodes CDR1 SGHAT and CDR2 FQNNGV. CDR3 protein: CASSLGGGPGNEQFF. The CDR3 DNA follows: TGTGCCAGCAGCTTAGGCGGGGGCCCCGGGAATGAGCAGTTCTTC. Combining the CDR3 with reference TRBV11-2 and TRBJ2-1 gives the whole variable domain EAGVAQSPRYKIIEKRQSVAFWCNPISGHATLYWYQQILGQGPKLLIQFQNNGVVDDSQLPKDRFSAERLKGVDSTLKIQPAKLEDSAVYLCASSLGGGPGNEQFFGPGTRLTVL.

This chain connects TRBV27 to TRBJ1-1; perhaps TRBD1 as D (5 bases). V was cut by 5 bases and J by 1 base, with 11 bases left in between. The length of the CDR3 is 14 residues. Germline CDR1 is MNHEY and CDR2 is SMNVEV (reference sequence). CDR3 bases: TGTGCCAGCAGTCCGCAGGGCCGGAACACTGAAGCTTTCTTT. It yields the protein CASSPQGRNTEAFF.